This T cell receptor beta chain was profiled in a study of blood T cells in healthy people across ages. A sample-barcoded 5' primer and a J-beta primer mix were used in a second PCR of roughly 6 to 11 cycles. Each CDR3 protein is one row after TCRdb ran MiXCR on the 5' RACE reads. This table holds about 380,000 distinct CDR3 sequences, 45% to 65% found once. Study-level points and caveats: Estimates of total diversity, which came from one million sequenced T cells, were considered to be underestimates.

Details on this clonotype: Its cognate antigen is unknown.

The J segment lost 1 base and the V segment lost 7 bases, leaving 3 bases of the junction unmatched. CDR1 and CDR2 (germline): SGHTS, YDEGEE. CDR3 length equals 16 residues. The individuals who served as donors were healthy Caucasians living in Russia, aged roughly 6 to 95. The chain links TRBV5-8 to TRBJ2-1; 15 bases agree with TRBD2. The origin of this receptor is a man in his sixties in good health. Sequencing was performed on blood. The CDR3 protein is CASGLAGGFSYNEQFF. The CDR3 coding sequence is TGTGCCAGCGGACTAGCGGGAGGGTTTTCCTACAATGAGCAGTTCTTC.